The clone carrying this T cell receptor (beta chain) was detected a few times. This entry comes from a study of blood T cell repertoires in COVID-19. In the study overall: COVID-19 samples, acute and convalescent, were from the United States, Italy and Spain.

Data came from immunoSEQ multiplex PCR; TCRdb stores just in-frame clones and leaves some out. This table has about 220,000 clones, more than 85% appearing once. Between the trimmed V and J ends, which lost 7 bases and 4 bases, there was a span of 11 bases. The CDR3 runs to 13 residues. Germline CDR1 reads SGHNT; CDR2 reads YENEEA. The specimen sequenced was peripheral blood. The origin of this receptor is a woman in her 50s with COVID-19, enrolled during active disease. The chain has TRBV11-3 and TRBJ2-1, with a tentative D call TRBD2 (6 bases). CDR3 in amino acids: CASNWGVYNEQFF. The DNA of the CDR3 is TGTGCCAGCAATTGGGGGGTATACAATGAGCAGTTCTTC.